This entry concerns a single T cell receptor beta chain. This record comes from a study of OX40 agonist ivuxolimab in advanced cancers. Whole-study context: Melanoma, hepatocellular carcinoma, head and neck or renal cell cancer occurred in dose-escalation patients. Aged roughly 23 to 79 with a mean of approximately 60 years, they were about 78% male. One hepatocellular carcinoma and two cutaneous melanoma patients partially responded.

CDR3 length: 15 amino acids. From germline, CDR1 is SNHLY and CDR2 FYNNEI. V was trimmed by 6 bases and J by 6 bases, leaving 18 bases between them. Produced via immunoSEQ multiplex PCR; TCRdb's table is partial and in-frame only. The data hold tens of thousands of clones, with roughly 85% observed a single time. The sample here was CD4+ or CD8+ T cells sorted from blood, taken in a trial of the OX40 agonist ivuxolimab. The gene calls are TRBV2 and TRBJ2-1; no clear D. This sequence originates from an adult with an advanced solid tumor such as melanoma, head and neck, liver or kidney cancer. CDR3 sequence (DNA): TGTGCCAGCAGAAACTCTAAGGCCTACCTCAATGAGCAGTTCTTC. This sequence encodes CASRNSKAYLNEQFF.